A selection of T cell receptor beta chains follows, all from one sample in a study of T cell clusters in autoimmune cytopenias. TCRdb reprocessed the multiplex PCR reads, keeping one entry per CDR3 protein, no DNA. The sample table includes 6,500 to 10,000 distinct CDR3 sequences. Sequenced material: peripheral blood. The receptors were sampled from a human donor with an autoimmune cytopenia or autoimmune hepatitis (not recorded which). CDR3s include the opening cysteine and the closing phenylalanine or tryptophan. Not every row has a clone size; where given, it reads once, few, many or a size class.

- 15 TRBJ2-3 TRBV5-1 CASSWGRGLGDTQYF
- 15 TRBJ2-5 TRBV5-5 CASSLTGVNSETQYF
medium-sized 13 TRBJ1-2 TRBV19 CASSSAGVGGYTF
- 13 TRBJ2-7 TRBV20-1 CSAELDRGNEQYF
- 13 TRBJ1-1 TRBV18 CASSPSENTEAFF
medium-sized 13 TRBJ1-4 TRBV6-6 CASRRTVGEKLFF
- 15 TRBJ2-7 TRBV27 CTSSSWTGGSYEQYF
- 13 TRBJ1-3 TRBV6-5 CASSGDRGNTIYF
- 14 TRBJ1-1 TRBV27 CASRVGLSNTEAFF
medium-sized 13 TRBJ2-7 TRBV5-4 CASSRVDRDEQYF
- 13 TRBJ1-2 TRBV6-5 CASSQTGVNGYTF
- 14 TRBJ2-2 TRBV20-1 CSASEAGDTGELFF
- 15 TRBJ1-3 TRBV7-9 CASSLSGGSGNTIYF
medium-sized 15 TRBJ1-3 TRBV6-5 CASKTDRNSGNTIYF
- 13 TRBJ1-5 TRBV7-2 CASSFGGRQPQHF
- 12 TRBJ1-1 TRBV7-2 CATSYVNTEAFF
medium-sized 18 TRBJ2-6 TRBV6-5 CASSRTAGASSGANVLTF
medium-sized 15 TRBJ2-1 TRBV19 CASSTSGGAYNEQFF